A single TCR beta chain is shown here with its context. The record originates from a study of technical replicates of blood from a few donors. Germline V CDR1 and CDR2: SGHRS, YFSETQ. Trimming took 3 bases from V and 1 from J, leaving 7 bases between them. CDR3 length equals 13 residues. The data were produced by immunoSEQ multiplex PCR, yet TCRdb's version contains in-frame clones alone and is incomplete. The data contain tens of thousands of clones, around 95% of them seen just once; the ten biggest clones take up more than 0.3%. The chain links TRBV5-1 to TRBJ2-5; D unresolved. The sequence was obtained from a human donor in good health. The sequenced sample was T cells isolated from PBMCs. In DNA, the CDR3 is TGCGCCAGCAGCTCTACCCCCCAAGAGACCCAGTACTTC. Its protein is CASSSTPQETQYF.